This T cell receptor beta chain was sequenced in a study of cytomegalovirus exposure and HLA in healthy donors. Use of 60 Vbeta and 13 Jbeta primers characterized the PCR. Here immunoSEQ multiplex PCR was the method, and the copy in TCRdb shows in-frame clones only, minus some. Here the sample spans tens of thousands of clones, around 78% being singletons. The table lists this clone with a count of one. J gave up 0 bases and V 3 bases, and 6 bases lay outside the gene matches. Germline values: CDR1 SGHNT, CDR2 YYREEE (reference sequence). There are 16 residues in the CDR3. This sequence joins TRBV5-4 and TRBJ2-1; TRBD1 matches 7 bases. The clonotype was recovered from a male donor in good health and CMV-seropositive. The material sequenced was PBMCs. CDR3 loop: CASSSLTGNSYNEQFF. DNA of the CDR3: TGTGCCAGCAGCTCCCTGACAGGGAACTCCTACAATGAGCAGTTCTTC.